The 23 T cell receptor beta chains below come from one sample, sequenced in a study of blood T cell repertoires in COVID-19. Repertoires were generated with immunoSEQ multiplex PCR, while TCRdb's copy carries only in-frame clones and drops some. The sample shows 30,000 to 35,000 clones, over 70% of them seen only once. Sequenced material: peripheral blood. Receptor source: a man in his sixties with active COVID-19.

The rearrangement uses TRBV7-8 and TRBJ1-6, with D possibly matching TRBD1 (6 bases). CDR3 length: 15 amino acids. Per the germline V gene, CDR1 is SGHVS and CDR2 is FQNEAQ. V shed 2 bases and J shed 6 bases, with 11 bases lying between them. CDR3 amino acids: CASSLNADSNSPLHF. For the CDR3, the DNA is TGTGCCAGCAGCTTAAACGCGGACAGTAATTCACCCCTCCACTTT. The full variable domain, completed using reference TRBV7-8 and TRBJ1-6, is GAGVSQSPRYKVAKRGQDVALRCDPISGHVSLFWYQQALGQGPEFLTYFQNEAQLDKSGLPSDRFFAERPEGSVSTLKIQRTQQEDSAVYLCASSLNADSNSPLHFGNGTRLTVT.

This clone came up a few times. This rearrangement joins TRBV11-3 to TRBJ1-1, with 8 bases that match TRBD1. The CDR3 sequence is 14 residues long. The germline CDR1 and CDR2 sequences are SGHNT and YENEEA. Trimming took 5 bases from V and 4 from J; bases not matched to a gene: 6. The CDR3 DNA follows: TGTGCCAGCAGCCGGACAGGGACGACCACTGAAGCTTTCTTT. It specifies CASSRTGTTTEAFF.

The rearrangement links TRBV2 to TRBJ1-3; TRBD1 is a possible D gene (6 bases). The V end lost 9 bases, the J end lost 0 bases, and 12 bases lay between the germline ends. CDR3 length equals 14 residues. Germline CDR1 reads SNHLY; CDR2 reads FYNNEI. The DNA of the CDR3 is TGTGCCAGTGAACAGGGCAACTCTGGAAACACCATATATTTT. Its translation is CASEQGNSGNTIYF.

The chain links TRBV18 to TRBJ1-1, with a possible D match to TRBD1 (6 bases). Germline lookup yields CDR1 KGHSH and CDR2 LQKENI. Trimming pared 2 bases from V and 2 bases from J, leaving 12 bases between. The CDR3 extends over 15 amino acids. In nucleotides, the CDR3 is TGTGCCAGCTCACCAAACGGCAGGGGTAACACTGAAGCTTTCTTT. Protein sequence: CASSPNGRGNTEAFF. Full variable domain (remainder filled in from reference TRBV18 and TRBJ1-1): NAGVMQNPRHLVRRRGQEARLRCSPMKGHSHVYWYRQLPEEGLKFMVYLQKENIIDESGMPKERFSAEFPKEGPSILRIQQVVRGDSAAYFCASSPNGRGNTEAFFGQGTRLTVV.

Only one count was recorded for this clone. The rearrangement uses TRBV29-1 and TRBJ2-1, with TRBD2 matching over 10 bases. Germline V gene sequence: CDR1 SQVTM, CDR2 ANQGSEA. Trimming took 7 bases from V and 5 from J; bases not matched to a gene: 8. The CDR3 covers 14 residues. In nucleotides, the CDR3 is TGCAGCGCGCCACTAGCGGGACTGAACAATGAGCAGTTCTTC. Protein product: CSAPLAGLNNEQFF.

This sequence joins TRBV6-5 and TRBJ2-1, with TRBD2 matching 12 bases. Germline lookup yields CDR1 MNHEY and CDR2 SVGAGI. Trimming took 6 bases from V and 10 from J; bases not matched to a gene: 7. CDR3 size: 14 residues. The CDR3 bases are TGTGCCAGCAGGCCTAGCGGGGGGGATGGGGAGCAGTTCTTC. Amino acids: CASRPSGGDGEQFF.

This clone was seen once. In nucleotides, the CDR3 is TGTGCCACCAGCCCTGGGCGAGGGACAGGTGGTAGCGAGCAGTACTTC. Its protein product is CATSPGRGTGGSEQYF. The rearrangement joins TRBV15 to TRBJ2-7, with 8 nucleotides matching TRBD1. The CDR3 is made up of 16 amino acids. J gave up 6 bases and V 5 bases, and 15 bases lay outside the gene matches. The germline gives CDR1 LNHNV, CDR2 YYDKDF (reference sequence). Full variable domain (rest looked up from reference TRBV15 and TRBJ2-7): DAMVIQNPRYQVTQFGKPVTLSCSQTLNHNVMYWYQQKSSQAPKLLFHYYDKDFNNEADTPDNFQSRRPNTSFCFLDIRSPGLGDTAMYLCATSPGRGTGGSEQYFGPGTRLTVT.

The CDR3 DNA reads TGTGCCAGCACTGGAGTGTCGTCGAACACTGAAGCTTTCTTT. It encodes CASTGVSSNTEAFF. The V call is TRBV6-5, the J call TRBJ1-1; the D is unclear. CDR3 length: 14 residues. CDR1 MNHEY and CDR2 SVGAGI come from the germline V gene. V lost 7 bases to trimming and J lost 1 base, with 13 bases between them.

The sample holds a few counts of this clone. The chain combines TRBV27 with TRBJ2-1; TRBD2 aligns across 7 bases. The ends lost 2 bases at V and 4 bases at J; junction bases unmatched: 2. The CDR3 is 14 amino acids. CDR1 is MNHEY and CDR2 is SMNVEV in the germline V gene (reference sequence). The CDR3 loop is CASSLVSGYNEQFF. In nucleotides, the CDR3 is TGTGCCAGCAGTTTAGTTAGCGGGTACAATGAGCAGTTCTTC.

This clone was seen a few times. V is TRBV4-1 and J is TRBJ2-6, with D maybe TRBD1 (5 bases). V was shortened by 0 bases and J by 2 bases, with 14 bases between the two germline ends. The CDR3 is 18 residues long. Germline lookup yields CDR1 MGHRA and CDR2 YSYEKL. The CDR3 DNA reads as TGCGCCAGCAGCCAAGAAGGGGTAGGTTACGCTGGGGCCAACGTCCTGACTTTC. Translated, it gives CASSQEGVGYAGANVLTF.

V and J are TRBV5-1 and TRBJ2-2; no definite D call. The germline V gene encodes CDR1 SGHRS and CDR2 YFSETQ. The CDR3 covers 15 residues. With 0 bases removed from V and 5 bases from J, the gap between germline ends came to 11 bases. In DNA form, the CDR3 reads TGCGCCAGCAGCTTGGGGCAGGAAAGGACCGGGGAGCTGTTTTTT. The encoded protein is CASSLGQERTGELFF.

The chain recombines TRBV5-4 with TRBJ2-1; the match to TRBD2 covers 8 bases. This CDR3 has 13 amino acids. Germline lookup yields CDR1 SGHNT and CDR2 YYREEE (reference sequence). The V gene end was trimmed by 8 bases and the J gene end by 5 bases; junction bases not matched to a gene: 6. CDR3 nucleotide sequence: TGTGCCAGTGGGAGACTAGCGAACAATGAGCAGTTCTTC. Residues: CASGRLANNEQFF.

V usage is TRBV11-2 and J usage is TRBJ2-1, with 10 bases identical to TRBD1. Germline V CDR1 and CDR2: SGHAT, FQNNGV. This CDR3 region has 17 residues. The trim removed 5 bases at V and 4 bases at J, leaving 11 bases unmatched. For the CDR3, the DNA is TGTGCCAGCAGCGAAGCCGGGACAGGGGTCCGATACAATGAGCAGTTCTTC. Translation: CASSEAGTGVRYNEQFF.

This clone was recorded a few times. The chain employs TRBV5-5 and TRBJ2-7; D is perhaps TRBD2 (6 bases). The CDR3 consists of 15 residues. CDR1 is SGHKS and CDR2 is YYEKEE in the germline V gene (reference sequence). Trimming removed 2 bases from V and 7 bases from J, with 19 bases in between. The CDR3 spells CASSFASGGEYEQYF. CDR3 nucleotides: TGTGCCAGCAGCTTCGCATCAGGCGGGGAATATGAGCAGTACTTC. Variable domain in full (rest from reference TRBV5-5 and TRBJ2-7): DAGVTQSPTHLIKTRGQQVTLRCSPISGHKSVSWYQQVLGQGPQFIFQYYEKEERGRGNFPDRFSARQFPNYSSELNVNALLLGDSALYLCASSFASGGEYEQYFGPGTRLTVT.

The V call is TRBV18, the J call TRBJ1-1; TRBD1 aligns across 9 bases. J lost 1 base, V lost 3 bases, and 9 bases had no gene match. This CDR3 spans 17 amino acids. Germline V gene lookup returns CDR1 KGHSH and CDR2 LQKENI. Written as DNA, the CDR3 is TGTGCCAGCTCACCTCTCATGACAGGGGGGAAGAACACTGAAGCTTTCTTT. It specifies CASSPLMTGGKNTEAFF.

The sample holds one count of this clone. The V call is TRBV5-5, the J call TRBJ2-2; 12 bases map to TRBD1. CDR1 and CDR2 from the germline V gene are SGHKS and YYEKEE (reference sequence). Unmatched junction bases numbered 4, after V lost 0 bases and J lost 7 bases. There are 16 residues in the CDR3. CDR3 amino acids: CASSLGDRGPHGELFF. In nucleotides, the CDR3 is TGTGCCAGCAGCTTGGGGGACAGGGGGCCTCACGGGGAGCTGTTTTTT.

The chain couples TRBV23-1 to TRBJ1-6; 8 nucleotides align to TRBD1. TRBV23-1 is recorded as an ORF, its role being uncertain. The ends lost 8 bases at V and 9 bases at J; junction bases unmatched: 0. This CDR3 region has 11 residues. The CDR3 here is CASGQGSPLHF. The CDR3 coding sequence is TGCGCCAGCGGACAGGGTTCACCCCTCCACTTT.

The chain employs TRBV28 and TRBJ2-4; 12 positions match TRBD1. Trimming cost V 4 bases and J 7 bases; bases outside gene matches: 8. In germline, CDR1 is MDHEN, CDR2 SYDVKM. The CDR3 contains 16 residues. CDR3 sequence (DNA): TGTGCCAGCAGTTCCTCCGGGACAGGGGGCCGGAACATTCAGTACTTC. Residues: CASSSSGTGGRNIQYF.

The V gene is TRBV29-1, the J gene TRBJ1-2; no firm D call. The CDR3 has 16 amino acids. Between the trimmed V and J ends, which lost 7 bases and 8 bases, there was a span of 29 bases. CDR1 and CDR2 (germline): SQVTM, ANQGSEA. This CDR3 reads CSAIHIGLADGGGYTF. The CDR3 DNA follows: TGCAGCGCTATCCATATTGGCCTGGCCGACGGAGGGGGCTACACCTTC.

This chain links TRBV18 with TRBJ1-5, with TRBD1 as a possible D gene (5 bases). Trimming pared 3 bases from V and 0 bases from J, leaving 15 bases between. The CDR3 has 17 amino acids. Germline-derived CDR1 and CDR2 are KGHSH and LQKENI. The CDR3 sequence: CASSPTGGRYSNQPQHF. In DNA form, the CDR3 reads TGTGCCAGCTCACCGACCGGGGGAAGATATAGCAATCAGCCCCAGCATTTT.

CDR3 sequence: CATSDQLAGARNEQFF. DNA of the CDR3: TGTGCCACCAGTGATCAGCTAGCGGGAGCTAGAAATGAGCAGTTCTTC. The rearrangement links TRBV24-1 to TRBJ2-1; 10 nucleotides align to TRBD2. The CDR3 length is 16 residues. J lost 7 bases, V lost 3 bases, and 8 bases had no gene match. Germline CDR1 is KGHDR and CDR2 is SFDVKD.

This chain joins TRBV27 and TRBJ2-3; the D gene is possibly TRBD2 (6 bases). Germline CDR1 is MNHEY and CDR2 is SMNVEV (reference sequence). The V end lost 2 bases, the J end lost 3 bases, and 12 bases lay between the germline ends. The length of the CDR3 is 15 residues. DNA for the CDR3: TGTGCCAGCAGTTTAATGGCGGGACGTACAGATACGCAGTATTTT. Protein product: CASSLMAGRTDTQYF.

The chain is built from TRBV6-1 and TRBJ1-3; TRBD1 might be the D (5 bases). This CDR3 is 14 amino acids long. V was shortened by 2 bases and J by 4 bases, with 9 bases between the two germline ends. Per the germline V gene, CDR1 is MNHNS and CDR2 is SASEGT. For the CDR3, the DNA is TGTGCCAGCAGTGAACAGGGTCGCGGAAACACCATATATTTT. Its translation: CASSEQGRGNTIYF.